The 21 T cell receptor beta chains listed next were all sequenced from one sample in a study of blood T cell repertoires in COVID-19. Repertoires were generated with immunoSEQ multiplex PCR, while TCRdb's copy carries only in-frame clones and drops some. Counted here are under 350,000 clones, around 92% occurring once; the ten biggest clones make up around 1.9%. The sequenced sample consisted of PBMCs or T cells enriched from blood (not recorded which). These receptors originate from a woman aged 55-70 years who had recovered from COVID-19.

This sequence joins TRBV30 and TRBJ1-3; D is uncertain. The CDR3 totals 10 residues. The germline CDR1 and CDR2 sequences are GTSNPN and SVGIG (reference sequence). With 7 bases removed from V and 8 bases from J, the gap between germline ends came to 9 bases. The CDR3, as DNA: TGTGCCTCCGGTGCTCACACCATATATTTT. Translation: CASGAHTIYF.

V and J are TRBV15 and TRBJ2-1, with 13 nucleotides matching TRBD2. The V gene end was trimmed by 1 base and the J gene end by 8 bases; junction bases not matched to a gene: 8. The CDR3 runs to 17 residues. The germline V gene has CDR1 LNHNV and CDR2 YYDKDF (reference sequence). CDR3 amino acids: CATSRGTTSGGADEQFF. The DNA of the CDR3 is TGTGCCACCAGCAGAGGAACCACTAGCGGGGGGGCCGATGAGCAGTTCTTC.

V gene TRBV7-8 combines with J gene TRBJ2-3, with 9 bases fitting TRBD1. The J segment lost 4 bases and the V segment lost 5 bases, leaving 7 bases of the junction unmatched. Looked up from germline, CDR1 is SGHVS and CDR2 is FQNEAQ. The CDR3 contains 15 residues. The DNA of the CDR3 is TGTGCCAGCAGCAGGGGACAGGGCCTCCCAGATACGCAGTATTTT. It codes for CASSRGQGLPDTQYF.

The chain carries TRBV7-2 and TRBJ1-3; weak D call: TRBD1 (6 bases). Deletions cut 5 bases from V and 0 bases from J, with 11 bases between. The CDR3 sequence is 15 residues long. Germline values: CDR1 SGHTA, CDR2 FQGNSA. CDR3 residues: CASSTGWFSGNTIYF. The CDR3 nucleotides read TGTGCCAGCAGCACAGGGTGGTTCTCTGGAAACACCATATATTTT.

J is TRBJ2-3 and V is TRBV7-3, with D possibly matching TRBD2 (6 bases). The ends were cut back, 3 bases at V and 4 bases at J, with 14 bases in the middle. In germline, CDR1 is SGHTA, CDR2 FQGTGA. This CDR3 is 15 amino acids long. CDR3 coding DNA: TGTGCCAGCAGCTTGGCTGGCGGGACCGCAGATACGCAGTATTTT. Translation: CASSLAGGTADTQYF.

For this clone: This sample also contains other DNA sequences that code for the same CDR3. The chain has TRBV5-1 and TRBJ2-2; tentative D call: TRBD2 (5 bases). The CDR3 is 14 amino acids. Looked up from germline, CDR1 is SGHRS and CDR2 is YFSETQ. Trimming left V 5 bases short and J 2 bases short, with 10 bases between. The CDR3 loop reads CASSLDSNTGELFF. CDR3 bases: TGCGCCAGCAGTCTGGACTCTAACACCGGGGAGCTGTTTTTT. The complete variable domain, with remaining parts taken from reference TRBV5-1 and TRBJ2-2, reads KAGVTQTPRYLIKTRGQQVTLSCSPISGHRSVSWYQQTPGQGLQFLFEYFSETQRNKGNFPGRFSGRQFSNSRSEMNVSTLELGDSALYLCASSLDSNTGELFFGEGSRLTVL.

The chain recombines TRBV6-5 with TRBJ2-2, with TRBD1 matching over 10 bases. CDR1 is MNHEY and CDR2 is SVGAGI in the germline V gene. The CDR3 has 16 residues. J gave up 6 bases and V 0 bases, and 4 bases lay outside the gene matches. The CDR3 protein is CASSYSGDRGSGELFF. For the CDR3, the DNA is TGTGCCAGCAGTTACTCGGGGGACAGGGGTTCCGGGGAGCTGTTTTTT.

In this sample, this clone turned up once. This chain uses TRBV11-2 with TRBJ2-5; 8 bases match TRBD1. Germline V gene data show CDR1 as SGHAT and CDR2 as FQNNGV. V shed 1 base, J shed 5 bases, and the junction held 3 bases outside the gene matches. The CDR3 is 14 residues long. The CDR3 DNA reads as TGTGCCAGCAGCTTAGCAGGGGGCGGTGAGACCCAGTACTTC. It encodes CASSLAGGGETQYF.

For the CDR3, the DNA is TGCGCCAGCAGCCGTGGCGGACAGACGAACTATGGCTACACCTTC. This encodes CASSRGGQTNYGYTF. The V call is TRBV4-1, the J call TRBJ1-2, with a possible D match to TRBD1 (6 bases). This CDR3 comprises 15 residues. The V gene's germline CDR1 is MGHRA and CDR2 YSYEKL. Trimming took 4 bases from V and 2 from J, leaving 14 bases between them.

This clone was seen once. The chain uses TRBV6-5 and TRBJ2-1; 13 bases line up with TRBD2. Germline V gives CDR1 MNHEY, CDR2 SVGAGI. This CDR3 has 15 amino acids. Trimming at V came to 6 bases and at J to 8 bases, leaving 7 bases not matched to a gene. In DNA, the CDR3 is TGTGCCAGCAGATCGGGACTAGCGGGAATCTATGAGCAGTTCTTC. Protein: CASRSGLAGIYEQFF.

V is TRBV5-6 and J is TRBJ1-6; D remains ambiguous. The ends were cut back, 6 bases at V and 6 bases at J, with 10 bases in the middle. Germline V gene lookup returns CDR1 SGHDT and CDR2 YYEEEE. CDR3 length: 13 residues. Here the CDR3 reads CASMRESNSPLHF. The CDR3 DNA is TGTGCCAGCATGAGGGAGAGTAATTCACCCCTCCACTTT.

The chain has TRBV18 and TRBJ2-7; 8 bases agree with TRBD1. The CDR3 has 15 residues. Per the germline V gene, CDR1 is KGHSH and CDR2 is LQKENI. Trimming removed 1 base from V and 3 bases from J; junction bases left unmatched: 5. The CDR3 sequence: CASSPLTGANYEQYF. The CDR3 coding sequence is TGTGCCAGCTCACCACTGACAGGGGCTAACTACGAGCAGTACTTC.

The chain is built from TRBV7-3 and TRBJ2-1, with TRBD2 identical over 7 bases. This CDR3 has 16 residues. CDR1 is SGHTA and CDR2 is FQGTGA in the germline V gene. The V and J ends lost 5 bases and 0 bases, in that order; junction bases with no gene match: 7. The CDR3 coding sequence is TGTGCCAGCAGCCCGACTAGCCGGAGCTCCTACAATGAGCAGTTCTTC. This encodes CASSPTSRSSYNEQFF. Drawing the rest from reference TRBV7-3 and TRBJ2-1, the complete variable domain is GAGVSQTPSNKVTEKGKYVELRCDPISGHTALYWYRQSLGQGPEFLIYFQGTGAADDSGLPNDRFFAVRPEGSVSTLKIQRTERGDSAVYLCASSPTSRSSYNEQFFGPGTRLTVL.

The rearrangement joins TRBV24-1 to TRBJ2-1; TRBD2 aligns across 8 bases. Germline lookup yields CDR1 KGHDR and CDR2 SFDVKD. V shed 3 bases and J 8 bases; nucleotides not matched to a gene: 11. The CDR3 totals 16 residues. This CDR3 reads CATSDIPAGDVYEQFF. In DNA, the CDR3 is TGTGCCACCAGTGATATCCCAGCGGGAGATGTCTATGAGCAGTTCTTC.

J is TRBJ2-3 and V is TRBV18; 9 nucleotides match TRBD1. Losses at the gene ends were 7 bases for V and 0 bases for J; bases not matched to a gene: 2. Looked up from germline, CDR1 is KGHSH and CDR2 is LQKENI. The CDR3 loop spans 14 amino acids. The CDR3 DNA reads as TGTGCCAGCTGGACAGGGGCAAGCACAGATACGCAGTATTTT. It translates to CASWTGASTDTQYF.

This chain joins TRBV11-2 and TRBJ1-2; weak D call: TRBD1 (5 bases). The V end lost 4 bases, the J end lost 1 base, and 16 bases lay between the germline ends. The CDR3 spans 16 residues. Germline CDR1 reads SGHAT; CDR2 reads FQNNGV. The CDR3 DNA sequence: TGTGCCAGCAGCTATCAGGGAAGGGGCCGTAACTATGGCTACACCTTC. As protein: CASSYQGRGRNYGYTF.

V is TRBV6-5 and J is TRBJ2-1, with D possibly TRBD1 on 6 matching bases. CDR1 is MNHEY, CDR2 SVGAGI, per germline. The CDR3 extends over 15 amino acids. Trimming cost V 6 bases and J 2 bases, with 14 bases left between them. In nucleotides, the CDR3 is TGTGCCAGCAGGGACTCCAGGGGAACCTACAATGAGCAGTTCTTC. This codes for CASRDSRGTYNEQFF.

This clone was found once. V and J are TRBV5-1 and TRBJ1-1; D perhaps matches TRBD1 (5 bases). The V gene's germline CDR1 is SGHRS and CDR2 YFSETQ. This CDR3 contains 13 residues. Trimming took 5 bases from V and 2 from J, leaving 10 bases between them. The CDR3 reads CASRSGPNTEAFF. The CDR3, as DNA: TGCGCCAGCAGGTCAGGGCCAAACACTGAAGCTTTCTTT.

This chain connects TRBV5-1 to TRBJ1-3, with 8 bases that match TRBD1. This CDR3 spans 14 amino acids. In germline, CDR1 is SGHRS, CDR2 YFSETQ. The V segment lost 0 bases and the J segment 6 bases; nucleotides outside the gene matches: 2. The DNA for the CDR3 is TGCGCCAGCAGCTTGGGGGGACAGGAAAACACCATATATTTT. This codes for CASSLGGQENTIYF.

This chain's CDR3 is CASGLVLMGHGYNSPLHF. The CDR3, as DNA: TGTGCTAGTGGTTTGGTACTGATGGGACATGGGTATAATTCACCCCTCCACTTT. The chain has TRBV12-5 and TRBJ1-6, with D tentatively TRBD1 (6 bases). Germline V gives CDR1 LGHNT, CDR2 FRNRAP. The V gene lost 0 bases and the J gene lost 4 bases, with 16 bases spanning the gap. CDR3 length equals 18 residues.

The chain has TRBV13 and TRBJ2-2; D is possibly TRBD1 (5 bases). V was pared by 5 bases and J by 5 bases, with 12 bases between. The CDR3 is 14 residues long. In germline, CDR1 is PRHDT, CDR2 FYEKMQ (reference sequence). CDR3 nucleotides: TGTGCCAGCAGCCCCAGGGAAATGACCGGGGAGCTGTTTTTT. Protein sequence: CASSPREMTGELFF.